This TCR beta chain was found in a study of cytomegalovirus exposure and HLA in healthy donors. Whole-study findings and limits: Among CMV-associated TCR beta chains, most appeared HLA-restricted in a later analysis. As was reported, the classifier diagnosed cytomegalovirus status with high specificity and sensitivity. A later analysis linked a missense DCLRE1C variant to TCR beta V- and J-gene trimming.

In the case of this clone: The antigen remains unidentified.

Primers: 60 Vbeta forward and 13 Jbeta reverse. Assay: immunoSEQ multiplex PCR; the TCRdb copy retains only in-frame clones and omits some. Found here are just over 150,000 clones, approximately 72% of them singletons; the top ten hold around 2.1%. Sequenced material: PBMCs. This receptor was obtained from a female donor in good health and CMV-seronegative.

The CDR3 region has the DNA TGTGCCACCCATTACACCAATGAGCAGTTCTTC. Translated: CATHYTNEQFF. The chain has TRBV7-9 and TRBJ2-1, with D hard to call. V shed 10 bases and J shed 6 bases, with 10 bases lying between them. The CDR3 has 11 amino acids. Germline V CDR1 and CDR2: SEHNR, FQNEAQ (reference sequence).